This T cell receptor beta chain was obtained from a study of human T cells and chemical hapten exposure. Study details: Cases of alopecia areata, totalis or universalis occurred in a predominantly female patient group. Study findings and constraints: DPC sensitization did not alter TCRs above 1 in 1000 frequency.

V gave up 4 bases and J gave up 2 bases; unmatched junction bases: 7. In germline, CDR1 is SGHRS, CDR2 YFSETQ. CDR3 length: 15 residues. Time point reported: pre-sensitization, week 0. Treatment indicated: therapeutic diphenylcyclopropenone sensitization with weekly scalp DPC. This clonotype is a singleton in its sample. Its antigen is currently unknown. Individual cDNA molecules each carried unique molecular identifiers attached by the library. Each CDR3 protein is one row after TCRdb ran MiXCR on the RACE reads. This table has roughly 260,000 distinct CDR3 sequences, more than 6.5% appearing once. The sequence derives from a woman aged 40 to 50 with alopecia areata. Some clones in this sample may be carry-over from other donors' samples. The rearrangement uses TRBV5-1 and TRBJ2-3; TRBD1 agrees at 7 bases. This material consisted of whole blood, taken in connection with sensitization to the hapten diphenylcyclopropenone (DPC). The CDR3 here is CASSLGQNPTDTQYF. CDR3 coding DNA: TGCGCCAGCAGCCTGGGACAGAACCCCACAGATACGCAGTATTTT. The entire variable domain, with the rest obtained from reference TRBV5-1 and TRBJ2-3, is as follows: KAGVTQTPRYLIKTRGQQVTLSCSPISGHRSVSWYQQTPGQGLQFLFEYFSETQRNKGNFPGRFSGRQFSNSRSEMNVSTLELGDSALYLCASSLGQNPTDTQYFGPGTRLTVL.